These T cell receptor beta chains were read from a single sample in a study of control samples from healthy donors and cancer patients. Here immunoSEQ multiplex PCR was the method, and the copy in TCRdb shows in-frame clones only, minus some. This sample has some 160,000 clones, with approximately 90% found just once. Source material: blood. These receptors were collected from a woman in her 30s in good health. CDR3s include the opening cysteine and the closing phenylalanine or tryptophan. Each record gives: V gene, J gene, D gene, clone size, CDR3 DNA, CDR3 protein. The D gene is left open where the match is weak. Only some rows state a clone size, as once, few, many or a class for expanded clones.

V: TRBV20-1
J: TRBJ2-1
D: -
size: -
DNA: TGCAGTGCTAGTGGCAGGCCGCCTTACAATGAGCAGTTCTTC
CDR3: CSASGRPPYNEQFF

V: TRBV7-8
J: TRBJ1-4
D: -
size: -
DNA: TGTGCCAGCAGCTTAGTGGTCGGGGAAAAACTGTTTTTT
CDR3: CASSLVVGEKLFF

V: TRBV12-3/TRBV12-4
J: TRBJ1-6
D: -
size: -
DNA: TGTGCCAGCAGTCCCATCCGGTCTTCACCCCTCCACTTT
CDR3: CASSPIRSSPLHF

V: TRBV28
J: TRBJ2-7
D: -
size: once
DNA: TGTGCCAGCAGCCACGTTCCGAGGATACCCAACGAGCAGTACTTC
CDR3: CASSHVPRIPNEQYF

V: TRBV2
J: TRBJ2-5
D: TRBD2
size: -
DNA: TGTGCCAGCAGTCCGGGACTAGCGGGAACCTGGCGAGAGACCCAGTACTTC
CDR3: CASSPGLAGTWRETQYF

V: TRBV29-1
J: TRBJ1-1
D: TRBD1
size: -
DNA: TGCAGCGTTGAGACAGGGGGATTGGAGAACACTGAAGCTTTCTTT
CDR3: CSVETGGLENTEAFF

V: TRBV10-3
J: TRBJ2-7
D: TRBD2
size: few
DNA: TGTGCCATCAGTGGTTTTGTCGGGAGGATGGACGAGCAGTACTTC
CDR3: CAISGFVGRMDEQYF

V: TRBV3-1/TRBV3-2
J: TRBJ1-2
D: -
size: -
DNA: TGTGCCAGCAGCCACACGGGAGGCGGTTATGGCTACACCTTC
CDR3: CASSHTGGGYGYTF

V: TRBV6-5
J: TRBJ2-7
D: TRBD2
size: -
DNA: TGTGCCAGCAGTTACTCTCCGACTAGCGGGAGCGAGCAGTACTTC
CDR3: CASSYSPTSGSEQYF

V: TRBV7-9
J: TRBJ1-4
D: -
size: -
DNA: TGTGCCAGCAGCTTTTCTAGGGCGGAAAAACTGTTTTTT
CDR3: CASSFSRAEKLFF

V: TRBV27
J: TRBJ2-5
D: -
size: -
DNA: TGTGCCAGCAGCCTGTCTGAAGGCCAAGAGACCCAGTACTTC
CDR3: CASSLSEGQETQYF

V: TRBV10-3
J: TRBJ2-1
D: TRBD2
size: -
DNA: TGTGCCATCAGTGAGTCTCGTAGCGGGAGCGATGAGCAGTTCTTC
CDR3: CAISESRSGSDEQFF

V: TRBV30
J: TRBJ1-4
D: TRBD1
size: -
DNA: TGTGCCTGCTTACAGGGGGGAAATGAAAAACTGTTTTTT
CDR3: CACLQGGNEKLFF

V: TRBV6-2/TRBV6-3
J: TRBJ2-2
D: TRBD1
size: few
DNA: TGTGCCAGCAGCCGACAGGGGGCAGACACCGGGGAGCTGTTTTTT
CDR3: CASSRQGADTGELFF

V: TRBV18
J: TRBJ1-4
D: TRBD1
size: -
DNA: TGTGCCAGCTCATCCCGACAGGGGGAGGAAAAACTGTTTTTT
CDR3: CASSSRQGEEKLFF

V: TRBV2
J: TRBJ1-5
D: TRBD1
size: -
DNA: TGTGCCAGCAGTGTTGGCAGGGGGCACAATCAGCCCCAGCATTTT
CDR3: CASSVGRGHNQPQHF

V: TRBV6-4
J: TRBJ2-3
D: TRBD2
size: -
DNA: TGTGCCAGCAGTGACACTAGCGGCACAGATACGCAGTATTTT
CDR3: CASSDTSGTDTQYF

V: TRBV15
J: TRBJ1-1
D: -
size: -
DNA: TGTGCCACCAGCAGAGATATGAACACTGAAGCTTTCTTT
CDR3: CATSRDMNTEAFF

V: TRBV5-8
J: TRBJ1-1
D: TRBD1
size: few
DNA: TGTGCCAGCAGCACGGGACAGGCGGACGCTGAAGCTTTCTTT
CDR3: CASSTGQADAEAFF

V: TRBV7-2
J: TRBJ1-6
D: TRBD1
size: -
DNA: TGTGCCAGCAGCTTAAGGTCCGGGACAGGGTTCAATTCACCCCTCCACTTT
CDR3: CASSLRSGTGFNSPLHF

V: TRBV10-1
J: TRBJ1-1
D: TRBD1
size: -
DNA: TGCGCCAGCAGTGATGGGACAGTCATGAACACTGAAGCTTTCTTT
CDR3: CASSDGTVMNTEAFF

V: TRBV5-1
J: TRBJ1-2
D: TRBD1
size: -
DNA: TGCGCCAGCAGCTGGGACAGGGGGGCCTATGGCTACACCTTC
CDR3: CASSWDRGAYGYTF

V: TRBV24-1
J: TRBJ1-1
D: -
size: few
DNA: TGTGCCACCAGGGTACAGGGCTCCTCTGAAGCTTTCTTT
CDR3: CATRVQGSSEAFF

V: TRBV14
J: TRBJ1-1
D: TRBD1
size: few
DNA: TGTGCCAGCAGCCAATCCTTACAGGGGCCGAACACTGAAGCTTTCTTT
CDR3: CASSQSLQGPNTEAFF

V: TRBV6-5
J: TRBJ2-5
D: TRBD2
size: -
DNA: TGTGCCAGCAGTTCCCTAGCGGGAGGAGAGACCCAGTACTTC
CDR3: CASSSLAGGETQYF

V: TRBV6-5
J: TRBJ1-2
D: -
size: -
DNA: TGTGCCAGCAATACACTTCAGGGGAACTATGGCTACACCTTC
CDR3: CASNTLQGNYGYTF

V: TRBV25-1
J: TRBJ2-3
D: TRBD2
size: -
DNA: TGTGCCAGCAGTGAGACGCTACTAGCGGGAGCAGATACGCAGTATTTT
CDR3: CASSETLLAGADTQYF

V: TRBV5-1
J: TRBJ2-3
D: -
size: -
DNA: TGCGCCAGCAGCTTGGGGGGGCGTGGAGATACGCAGTATTTT
CDR3: CASSLGGRGDTQYF

V: TRBV6-5
J: TRBJ1-1
D: -
size: -
DNA: TGTGCCAGCAGCCCGGGGAGGACTGAAGCTTTCTTT
CDR3: CASSPGRTEAFF

V: TRBV19
J: TRBJ1-5
D: -
size: -
DNA: TGTGCCAGTAGTATACTACAGGATCAGCCCCAGCATTTT
CDR3: CASSILQDQPQHF

V: TRBV11-2
J: TRBJ1-6
D: TRBD1
size: once
DNA: TGTGCCAGCAGCTTGGGACAGGGGAATTCACCCCTCCACTTT
CDR3: CASSLGQGNSPLHF

V: TRBV28
J: TRBJ2-4
D: TRBD2
size: -
DNA: TGTGCCAGCAGTTTTCCTAGCGGGAGGGCAGGAGTAATAAACATTCAGTACTTC
CDR3: CASSFPSGRAGVINIQYF

V: TRBV27
J: TRBJ2-1
D: -
size: -
DNA: TGTGCCACGAGAGACTACCTTTGGGATGAGCAGTTCTTC
CDR3: CATRDYLWDEQFF

V: TRBV2
J: TRBJ2-3
D: -
size: -
DNA: TGTGCCAGCAGTGGCTGGGGGGCTAGCACAGATACGCAGTATTTT
CDR3: CASSGWGASTDTQYF

V: TRBV5-6
J: TRBJ1-4
D: TRBD1
size: -
DNA: TGTGCCAGCAGCTTGCACAGGGGGCGAACTAATGAAAAACTGTTTTTT
CDR3: CASSLHRGRTNEKLFF

V: TRBV21-1
J: TRBJ1-1
D: -
size: -
DNA: TGTGCCAGCAGCAAAGCCCTCCGGAGGAGGAACACTGAAGCTTTCTTT
CDR3: CASSKALRRRNTEAFF